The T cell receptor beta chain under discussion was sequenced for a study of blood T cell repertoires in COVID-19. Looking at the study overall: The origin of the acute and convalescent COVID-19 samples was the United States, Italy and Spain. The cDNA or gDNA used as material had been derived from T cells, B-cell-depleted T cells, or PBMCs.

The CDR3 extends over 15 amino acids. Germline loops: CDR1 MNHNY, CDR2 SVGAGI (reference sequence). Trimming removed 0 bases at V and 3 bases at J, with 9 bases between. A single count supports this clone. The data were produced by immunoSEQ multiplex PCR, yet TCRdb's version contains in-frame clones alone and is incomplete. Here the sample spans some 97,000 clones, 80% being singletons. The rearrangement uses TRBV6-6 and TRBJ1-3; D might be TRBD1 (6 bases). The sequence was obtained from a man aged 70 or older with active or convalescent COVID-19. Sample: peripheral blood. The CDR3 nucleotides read TGTGCCAGCAGTTACTCTGGGGGCGGTGGAAACACCATATATTTT. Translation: CASSYSGGGGNTIYF.